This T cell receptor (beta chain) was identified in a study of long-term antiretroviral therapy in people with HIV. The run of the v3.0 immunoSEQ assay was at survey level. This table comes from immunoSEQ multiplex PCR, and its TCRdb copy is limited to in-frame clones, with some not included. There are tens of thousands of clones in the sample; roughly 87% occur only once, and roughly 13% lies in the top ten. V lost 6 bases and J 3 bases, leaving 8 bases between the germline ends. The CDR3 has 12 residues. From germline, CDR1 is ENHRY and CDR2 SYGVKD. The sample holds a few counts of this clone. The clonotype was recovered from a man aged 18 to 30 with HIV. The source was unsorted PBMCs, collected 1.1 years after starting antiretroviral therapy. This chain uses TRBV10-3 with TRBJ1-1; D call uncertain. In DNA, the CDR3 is TGTGCCATCAGGGATCCTGACACTGAAGCTTTCTTT. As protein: CAIRDPDTEAFF.